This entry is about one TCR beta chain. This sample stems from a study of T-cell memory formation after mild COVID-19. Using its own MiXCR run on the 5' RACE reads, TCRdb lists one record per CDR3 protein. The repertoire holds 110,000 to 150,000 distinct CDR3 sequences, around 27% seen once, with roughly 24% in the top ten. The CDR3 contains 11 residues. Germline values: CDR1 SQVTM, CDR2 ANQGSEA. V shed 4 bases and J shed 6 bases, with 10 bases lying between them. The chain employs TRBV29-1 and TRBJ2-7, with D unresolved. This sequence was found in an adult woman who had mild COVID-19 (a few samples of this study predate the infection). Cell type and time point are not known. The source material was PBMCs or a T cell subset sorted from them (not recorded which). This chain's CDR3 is CSVAVNGEQYF. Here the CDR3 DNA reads TGCAGCGTTGCGGTAAATGGCGAGCAGTACTTC.